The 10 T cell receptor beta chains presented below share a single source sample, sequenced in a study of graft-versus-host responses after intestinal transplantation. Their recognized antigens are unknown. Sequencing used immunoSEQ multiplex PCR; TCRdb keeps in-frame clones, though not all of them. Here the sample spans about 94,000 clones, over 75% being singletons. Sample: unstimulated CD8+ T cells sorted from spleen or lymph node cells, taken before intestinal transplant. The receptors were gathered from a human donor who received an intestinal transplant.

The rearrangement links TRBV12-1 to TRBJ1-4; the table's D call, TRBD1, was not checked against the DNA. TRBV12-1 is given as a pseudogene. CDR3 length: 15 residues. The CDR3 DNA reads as TGTGCCAGCAGCTCACGACAGGCAACTAATGAAAAACTGTTTTTT. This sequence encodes CASSSRQATNEKLFF.

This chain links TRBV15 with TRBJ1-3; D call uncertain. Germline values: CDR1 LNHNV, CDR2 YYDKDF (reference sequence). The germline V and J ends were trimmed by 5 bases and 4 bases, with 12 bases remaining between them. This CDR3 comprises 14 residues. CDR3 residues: CATSSSLVGNTIYF. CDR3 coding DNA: TGTGCCACCAGCTCCTCCTTAGTCGGAAACACCATATATTTT.

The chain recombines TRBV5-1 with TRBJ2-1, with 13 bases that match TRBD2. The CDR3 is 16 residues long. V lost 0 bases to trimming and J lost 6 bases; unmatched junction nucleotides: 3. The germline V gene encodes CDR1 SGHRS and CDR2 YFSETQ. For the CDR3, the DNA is TGCGCCAGCAGCTTGGCCGGGACTAGCGGGATCAATGAGCAGTTCTTC. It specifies CASSLAGTSGINEQFF.

The CDR3 is CSVGTGLEGKLFF. CDR3 nucleotide sequence: TGCAGCGTTGGGACTGGGCTGGAGGGAAAACTGTTTTTT. The chain is built from TRBV29-1 and TRBJ1-4; D is unresolved. Germline V gene lookup returns CDR1 SQVTM and CDR2 ANQGSEA. Trimming shortened V by 4 bases and J by 10 bases, and 16 bases separated the two germline ends. This CDR3 is 13 amino acids long.

The CDR3: CASSRTGGRAGELFF. The CDR3 bases are TGTGCCAGCAGCAGGACAGGGGGCCGGGCCGGGGAGCTGTTTTTT. V and J are TRBV13 and TRBJ2-2; 11 bases are a match to TRBD1. The CDR3 consists of 15 residues. Germline V lookup: CDR1 PRHDT, CDR2 FYEKMQ (reference sequence). V lost 5 bases and J lost 6; bases outside the gene matches: 5.

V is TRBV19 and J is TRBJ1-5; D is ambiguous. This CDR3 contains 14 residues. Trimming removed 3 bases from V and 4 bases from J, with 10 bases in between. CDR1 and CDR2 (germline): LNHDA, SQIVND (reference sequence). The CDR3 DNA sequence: TGTGCCAGTAGTATTTCTCCACAGAATCAGCCCCAGCATTTT. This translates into CASSISPQNQPQHF.

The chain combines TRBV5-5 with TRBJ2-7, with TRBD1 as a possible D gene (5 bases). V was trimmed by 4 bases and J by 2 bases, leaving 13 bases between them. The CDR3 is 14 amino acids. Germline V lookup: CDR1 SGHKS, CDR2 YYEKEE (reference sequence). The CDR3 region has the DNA TGTGCCAGCAGCGGGGAAAGGGGCCCCTACGAGCAGTACTTC. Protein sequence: CASSGERGPYEQYF. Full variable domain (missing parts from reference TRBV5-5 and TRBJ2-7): DAGVTQSPTHLIKTRGQQVTLRCSPISGHKSVSWYQQVLGQGPQFIFQYYEKEERGRGNFPDRFSARQFPNYSSELNVNALLLGDSALYLCASSGERGPYEQYFGPGTRLTVT.

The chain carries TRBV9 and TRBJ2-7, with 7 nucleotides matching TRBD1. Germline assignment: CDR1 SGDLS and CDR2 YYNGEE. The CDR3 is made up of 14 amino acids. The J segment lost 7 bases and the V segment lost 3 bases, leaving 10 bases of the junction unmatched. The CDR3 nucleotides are TGTGCCAGCAGCGGAGGGGGCACGGGAATTGAGCAGTACTTC. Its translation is CASSGGGTGIEQYF.

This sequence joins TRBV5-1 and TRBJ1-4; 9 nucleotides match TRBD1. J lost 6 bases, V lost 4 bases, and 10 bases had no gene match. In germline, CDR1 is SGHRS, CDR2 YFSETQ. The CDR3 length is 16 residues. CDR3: CASSETGGILDEKLFF. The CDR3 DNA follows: TGCGCCAGCAGCGAAACAGGGGGCATATTGGATGAAAAACTGTTTTTT.

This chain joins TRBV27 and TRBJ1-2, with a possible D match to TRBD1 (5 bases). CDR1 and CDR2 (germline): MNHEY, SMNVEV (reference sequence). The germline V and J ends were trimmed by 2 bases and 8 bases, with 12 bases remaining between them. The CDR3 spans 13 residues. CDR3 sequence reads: CASSLGGARGYTF. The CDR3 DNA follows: TGTGCCAGCAGTTTAGGAGGGGCGCGGGGCTACACCTTC.